The following is a T cell receptor beta chain sequence with its context. Its antigen remains unknown. The time point here: cycle 4 day 1 (C4D1), after less than 7 weeks of nivolumab. Exposure to brentuximab vedotin varied, and each patient had relapsed following autologous stem cell transplantation. This entry is derived from a study of PD-1 blockade in classical Hodgkin lymphoma. Findings and caveats of the study: Complete responders' diversity at baseline resembled that of newly diagnosed patients. Reasons behind the repertoire differences stay unclear, perhaps disease activity or earlier therapy. Newly diagnosed patients reportedly had lower baseline TCR diversity than healthy donors. CD4+ TCR diversity rose significantly by C4D1, and CD8+ TCR diversity did not.

V was pared by 5 bases and J by 8 bases, with 8 bases of the junction left unmatched. In germline, CDR1 is SGHNT, CDR2 YYREEE (reference sequence). This CDR3 comprises 14 residues. Some clones are missing from TCRdb's copy, which holds only in-frame ones; the method was immunoSEQ multiplex PCR. The sample has some 13,000 clones, around 80% seen once. The source was peripheral blood mononuclear cells (PBMCs), collected before the fourth cycle of nivolumab. The TCR comes from a human donor with classical Hodgkin lymphoma. The gene calls are TRBV5-4 and TRBJ1-2, with 11 positions matching TRBD1. The CDR3 region has the DNA TGTGCCAGCAGACGGACAGGGGGCTTTGTGGGCTACACCTTC. This translates into CASRRTGGFVGYTF.